This TCR beta chain stems from a study of identical twins. Notes on the study in general: Twins shared out-of-frame alpha sequences with excess low generation probability.

This clonotype was counted many times. Its antigen is unknown. The CDR3 is made up of 14 amino acids. Germline CDR1 and CDR2: LGHDT and YNNKEL (reference sequence). V dropped 0 bases and J dropped 10 bases, with 13 bases sitting between them. TCRdb reanalysed the 5' RACE reads using MiXCR and keeps one entry per CDR3 protein. This table has about 530,000 distinct CDR3 sequences, roughly 15% appearing once. Only healthy Caucasians were included as donors. These same data were also listed under a study on yellow fever vaccine responses in identical twins.

Sample: CD4+ T cells sorted from blood. The TCR sequence derives from a woman under 30 in good health. The chain employs TRBV3-1 and TRBJ1-5; tentative D call: TRBD1 (6 bases). The CDR3 region is CASSQEANRVPQHF. The CDR3 coding sequence is TGTGCCAGCAGCCAAGAAGCGAACAGGGTTCCCCAGCATTTT.